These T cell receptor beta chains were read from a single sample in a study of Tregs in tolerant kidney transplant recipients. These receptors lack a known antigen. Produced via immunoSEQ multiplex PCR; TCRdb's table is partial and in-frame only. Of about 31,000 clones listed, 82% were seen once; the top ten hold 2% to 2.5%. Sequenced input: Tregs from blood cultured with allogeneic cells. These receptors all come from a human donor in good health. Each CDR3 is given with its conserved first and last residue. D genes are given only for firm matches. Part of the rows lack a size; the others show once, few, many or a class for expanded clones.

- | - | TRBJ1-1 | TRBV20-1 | TGCAGCCCGAGTAGGAACACTGAAGCTTTCTTT | CSPSRNTEAFF
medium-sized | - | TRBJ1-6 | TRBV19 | TGTGCCAGTAGTACACCTACCAAATCCGTCCTCCACTTT | CASSTPTKSVLHF
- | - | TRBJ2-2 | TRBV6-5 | TGTGCCAGCAGTTACGCGACAGTCCACACCGGGGAGCTGTTTTTT | CASSYATVHTGELFF
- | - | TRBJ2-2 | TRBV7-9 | TGTGCCAGCAGCGAGCCTCCAGGGAGCCGGGAGCTGTTTTTT | CASSEPPGSRELFF
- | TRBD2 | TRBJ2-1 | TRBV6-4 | TGTGCCAGCAGTCCTCAGGGCGGGACTAGCCCGTACAATGAGCAGTTCTTC | CASSPQGGTSPYNEQFF
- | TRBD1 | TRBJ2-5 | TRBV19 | TGTGCCGGGGGACAGGGACTTCAGGAAACGATGGAGGAGACCCAGTACTTC | CAGGQGLQETMEETQYF
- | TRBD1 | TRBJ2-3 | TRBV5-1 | TGCGCCAGCAGCTTGGGAGGGGGCACAACCACTGTAGATACGCAGTATTTT | CASSLGGGTTTVDTQYF
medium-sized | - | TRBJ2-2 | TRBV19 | TGTGCCAGTAGTATAATAGGGCGGATAGAGACCGGGGAGCTGTTTTTT | CASSIIGRIETGELFF
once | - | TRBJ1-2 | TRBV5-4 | TGTGCCAGCAGCCAAGTGAATCTCGATGGCTACACCTTC | CASSQVNLDGYTF
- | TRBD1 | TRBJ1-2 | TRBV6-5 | TGTGCCAGCAGTGGACAGGTTGGCGGCTACACCTTC | CASSGQVGGYTF
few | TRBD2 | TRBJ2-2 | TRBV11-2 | TGTGCCAGCAGCTTCTCAGCGGGGCTCACCGGGGAGCTGTTTTTT | CASSFSAGLTGELFF
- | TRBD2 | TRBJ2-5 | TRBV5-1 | TGCGCCAGCAGCTTAGGATTTAGCGGGATTAAGGAGACCCAGTACTTC | CASSLGFSGIKETQYF
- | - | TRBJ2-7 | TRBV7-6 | TGTGCCAGCAGCTTAGCTAGGGGGGGGGCCTACGAGCAGTACTTC | CASSLARGGAYEQYF
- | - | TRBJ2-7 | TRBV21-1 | TGTGCCAGCAGCAAAATATGGGCCACGGAGCGCGAGCAGTACTTC | CASSKIWATEREQYF
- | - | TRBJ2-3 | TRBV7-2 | TGTGCCAGCAGCTTAATCGGGGGTCCAGATACGCAGTATTTT | CASSLIGGPDTQYF
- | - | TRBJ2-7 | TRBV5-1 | TGCGCCAGCAGCTTGGAGCGGTTCCGCGAGCAGTACTTC | CASSLERFREQYF
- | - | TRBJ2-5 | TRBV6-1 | TGTGCCAGCATGGGCAGTGAGACCCAGTACTTC | CASMGSETQYF
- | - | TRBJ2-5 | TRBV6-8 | TGTGCCAGCAGTTCCTATGGACTGCGGGTCGAGACCCAGTACTTC | CASSSYGLRVETQYF
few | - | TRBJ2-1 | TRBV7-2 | TGTGCCAGCAGCTTTGGGCTTATTGACAATGAGCAGTTCTTC | CASSFGLIDNEQFF
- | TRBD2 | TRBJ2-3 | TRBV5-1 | TGCGCCAGCAGCTCGGATCCTTACTCTCCGGGACTAGCGGGAGTAGATACGCAGTATTTT | CASSSDPYSPGLAGVDTQYF
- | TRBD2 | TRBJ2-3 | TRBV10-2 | TGCGCCAGCAAAGCACAAGCGGGAGCAGATACGCAGTATTTT | CASKAQAGADTQYF
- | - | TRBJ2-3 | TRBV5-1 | TGCGCCAGCAGCTTGTTTGGGACATACACAGATACGCAGTATTTT | CASSLFGTYTDTQYF
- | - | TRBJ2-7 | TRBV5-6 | TGTGCCAGCAGCTTGGTGCCGGGTCCCACCTACGAGCAGTACTTC | CASSLVPGPTYEQYF
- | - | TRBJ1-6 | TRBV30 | TGTGCCTGGTCACTCGGGCACTTCAATTCACCCCTCCACTTT | CAWSLGHFNSPLHF
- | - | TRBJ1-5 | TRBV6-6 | TGTGCCAGCAGTCAAGGGACACCACCTCATCAGCCCCAGCATTTT | CASSQGTPPHQPQHF
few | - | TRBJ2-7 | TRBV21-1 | TGTGCCAGCACCCCCCCCCGAGACGACTACGAGCAGTACTTC | CASTPPRDDYEQYF
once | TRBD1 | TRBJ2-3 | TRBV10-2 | TGCGCCAGCACCGGGACAGGGGGGACAGATACGCAGTATTTT | CASTGTGGTDTQYF
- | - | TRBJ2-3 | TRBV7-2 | TGTGCCAGCAGCCTGCAGAGGGGGGCTCATACGCAGTATTTT | CASSLQRGAHTQYF
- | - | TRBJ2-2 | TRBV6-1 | TGTGCCAGCAGCGACAGACTTGGGACCGGGGAGCTGTTTTTT | CASSDRLGTGELFF
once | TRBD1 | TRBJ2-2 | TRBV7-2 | TGTGCCAGCAGCTTCCGACAGGGAATGCTCACCGGGGAGCTGTTTTTT | CASSFRQGMLTGELFF
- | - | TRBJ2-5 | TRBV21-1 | TGTGCCAGCAGCAAAAGAGGGACAGGGGAGGAAGTGGGGACCCAGTACTTC | CASSKRGTGEEVGTQYF
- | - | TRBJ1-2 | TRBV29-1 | TGCAGCGTGGGCAGGGTAGAAGGCTACACCTTC | CSVGRVEGYTF
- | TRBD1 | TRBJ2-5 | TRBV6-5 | TGTGCCAGCAGTTACTCGATGACAGGGAGAGGTACCCAGTACTTC | CASSYSMTGRGTQYF
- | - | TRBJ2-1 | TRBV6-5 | TGTGCCAGCAGCCCTCGGCGGCCAGGGATGAATGAGCAGTTCTTC | CASSPRRPGMNEQFF
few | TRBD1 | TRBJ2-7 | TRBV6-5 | TGTGCCAGCGGGGACAGCTCCTACGAGCAGTACTTC | CASGDSSYEQYF
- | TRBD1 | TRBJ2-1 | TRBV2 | TGTGCCAGCTCCCGGGACAGGGAGGGCAATGAGCAGTTCTTC | CASSRDREGNEQFF
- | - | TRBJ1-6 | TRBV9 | TGTGCCAGCGGGTCCAGGTTAAGTTCACCCCTCCACTTT | CASGSRLSSPLHF
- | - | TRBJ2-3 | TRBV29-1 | TGCAGCGTTGCGGTGGGTACAGATACGCAGTATTTT | CSVAVGTDTQYF
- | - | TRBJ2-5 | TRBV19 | TGTGCCAGTAGTATAACCCAGGGTAGCGCAGAGACCCAGTACTTC | CASSITQGSAETQYF
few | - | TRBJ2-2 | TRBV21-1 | TGTGCCAGCAGCAAAGTCCCAGGGGAGCTGTTTTTT | CASSKVPGELFF
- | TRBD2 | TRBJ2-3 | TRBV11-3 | TGTGCCAGCAGCTTAGGGGGGAGGGCCGGCACAGATACGCAGTATTTT | CASSLGGRAGTDTQYF
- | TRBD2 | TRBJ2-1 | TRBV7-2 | TGTGCCAGCAGCTCCTCTAGCGGGGGTTACAATGAGCAGTTCTTC | CASSSSSGGYNEQFF
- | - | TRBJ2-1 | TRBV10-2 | TGCGCCAGCAAGAGGACCAACAATGAGCAGTTCTTC | CASKRTNNEQFF
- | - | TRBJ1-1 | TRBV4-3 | TGCGCCAGCAGCCAAGAGCAGGGGAGGCACACTGAAGCTTTCTTT | CASSQEQGRHTEAFF
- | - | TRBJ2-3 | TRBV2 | TGTGCCAGCAGTGGGCGACTTTCGAGCACAGATACGCAGTATTTT | CASSGRLSSTDTQYF
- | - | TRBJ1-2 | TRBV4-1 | TGCGCCAGCAGCCAAGATGGTCGAGGGTTCTATGGCTACACCTTC | CASSQDGRGFYGYTF
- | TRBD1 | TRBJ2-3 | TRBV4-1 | TGCGCCAGCAGCCAGATCGCAGGGGGCCTCGGAGATACGCAGTATTTT | CASSQIAGGLGDTQYF
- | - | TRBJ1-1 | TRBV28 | TGTGCCAGCAGTGCCTTTTACACTGAAGCTTTCTTT | CASSAFYTEAFF
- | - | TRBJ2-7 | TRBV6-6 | TGTGCCAGGGGGGTAAGGGCCGGCCCCTACGAGCAGTACTTC | CARGVRAGPYEQYF
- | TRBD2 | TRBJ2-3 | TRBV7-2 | TGTGCCAGCAGCTTAGCGCGCGCGGGAGGCGGAGATACGCAGTATTTT | CASSLARAGGGDTQYF
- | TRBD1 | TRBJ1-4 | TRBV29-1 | TGCAGCGTTCCCCGGGGACAGGGGGACCTTTCAACTAATGAAAAACTGTTTTTT | CSVPRGQGDLSTNEKLFF
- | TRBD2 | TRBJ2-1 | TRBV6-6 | TGTGCCAACGGGACTAGCGGGAGAGCCTACAATGAGCAGTTCTTC | CANGTSGRAYNEQFF
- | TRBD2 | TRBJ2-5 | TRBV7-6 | TGTGCCAGCAGCTTAGGGACTAGCGGGAGGGAGACCCAGTACTTC | CASSLGTSGRETQYF